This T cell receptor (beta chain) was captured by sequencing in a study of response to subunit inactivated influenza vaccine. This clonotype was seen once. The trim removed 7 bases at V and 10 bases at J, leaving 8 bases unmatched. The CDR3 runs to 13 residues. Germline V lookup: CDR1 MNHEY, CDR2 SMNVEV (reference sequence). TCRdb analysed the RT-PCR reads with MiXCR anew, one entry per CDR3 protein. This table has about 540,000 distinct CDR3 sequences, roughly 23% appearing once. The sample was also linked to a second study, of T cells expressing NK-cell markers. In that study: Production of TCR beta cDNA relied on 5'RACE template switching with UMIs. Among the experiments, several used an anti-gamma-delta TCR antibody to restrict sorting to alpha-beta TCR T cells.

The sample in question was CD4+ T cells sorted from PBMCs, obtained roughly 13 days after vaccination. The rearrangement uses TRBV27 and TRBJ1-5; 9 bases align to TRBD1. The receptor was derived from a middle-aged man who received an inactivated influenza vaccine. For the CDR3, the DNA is TGTGCCAGCAAGGGACAGGGACGGGGCCCCCAGCATTTT. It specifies CASKGQGRGPQHF.